These 13 T cell receptor beta chains came from one sample sequenced in a study of T cells in Graves' hyperthyroidism and ophthalmopathy. Amplified TCR beta CDR3 regions came from RNA transcripts. Primed by the HTBI set, a first-round RT-PCR was run on the TCR CDR3. MiXCR, run by TCRdb on the multiplex PCR reads, gives a single entry per CDR3 protein. The sample has roughly 650,000 distinct CDR3 sequences, 16% seen once. The sample taken for sequencing was blood. Every receptor here comes from a woman aged 40 to 55 with Graves' ophthalmopathy.

This clonotype was counted at least ten times. The chain joins TRBV3-1 to TRBJ2-4; TRBD2 matches 8 bases. CDR3 length: 14 residues. Germline V lookup: CDR1 LGHDT, CDR2 YNNKEL (reference sequence). Trimming took 1 base from V and 9 from J; bases not matched to a gene: 5. The CDR3 region has the DNA TGTGCCAGCAGCCAAGGGCTAGCGGGTACCATTCAGTACTTC. Its protein product is CASSQGLAGTIQYF.

This clonotype appeared many times. Here the CDR3 reads CASSCPIRDSPRYGNEQFF. The CDR3 bases are TGTGCCAGCAGCTGTCCCATCCGGGACTCCCCTAGATACGGCAATGAGCAGTTCTTC. The chain combines TRBV7-3 with TRBJ2-1; D may be TRBD2 (6 bases). CDR3 size: 19 residues. Germline V CDR1 and CDR2: SGHTA, FQGTGA. V was pared by 4 bases and J by 6 bases, with 28 bases between. Drawing the rest from reference TRBV7-3 and TRBJ2-1, the complete variable domain is GAGVSQTPSNKVTEKGKYVELRCDPISGHTALYWYRQSLGQGPEFLIYFQGTGAADDSGLPNDRFFAVRPEGSVSTLKIQRTERGDSAVYLCASSCPIRDSPRYGNEQFFGPGTRLTVL.

V is TRBV30 and J is TRBJ2-7, with D uncertain. Germline V gene lookup returns CDR1 GTSNPN and CDR2 SVGIG (reference sequence). The CDR3 has 14 amino acids. Trimming cost V 4 bases and J 0 bases, with 13 bases left between them. The CDR3 nucleotides read TGTGCCTGGAAATTTACGAGCGACTCCTACGAGCAGTACTTC. Translated, it gives CAWKFTSDSYEQYF.

With regard to this clonotype: A much larger clonotype is one base distant, so this may be a read error. This chain joins TRBV20-1 and TRBJ1-1, with a weak D call TRBD1 (6 bases). The CDR3 loop spans 14 amino acids. Per the germline V gene, CDR1 is DFQATT and CDR2 is SNEGSKA (reference sequence). CDR3 region: CSARDGDMNAEAFF. CDR3 nucleotide sequence: TGCAGTGCTAGGGACGGGGACATGAACGCTGAAGCTTTCTTT.

This clonotype was picked up many times. In nucleotides, the CDR3 is TGTGCCAGCAGTGAAAATAAGGGACTAGGAGGAGATACGCAGTATTTT. This codes for CASSENKGLGGDTQYF. The chain uses TRBV2 and TRBJ2-3; TRBD2 aligns across 8 bases. This CDR3 is 16 amino acids long. V was clipped by 2 bases and J by 5 bases; unmatched bases: 9. Germline V gene data show CDR1 as SNHLY and CDR2 as FYNNEI. Supplemented by reference TRBV2 and TRBJ2-3, the full variable domain reads EPEVTQTPSHQVTQMGQEVILRCVPISNHLYFYWYRQILGQKVEFLVSFYNNEISEKSEIFDDQFSVERPDGSNFTLKIRSTKLEDSAMYFCASSENKGLGGDTQYFGPGTRLTVL.

This clonotype was seen ten or more times. The chain uses TRBV18 and TRBJ2-5; perhaps D is TRBD1 or TRBD2 (5 bases each). Trimming took off 3 bases at V and 9 bases at J, with 20 bases between the two ends. The length of the CDR3 is 15 residues. Per the germline V gene, CDR1 is KGHSH and CDR2 is LQKENI. The CDR3 loop reads CASSPSGRHQGAQYF. In nucleotides, the CDR3 is TGTGCCAGCTCACCCTCGGGACGGCACCAAGGGGCCCAGTACTTC.

This clonotype was detected ten times or more. This chain connects TRBV2 to TRBJ2-3, with 12 bases fitting TRBD2. Per germline, CDR1 SNHLY and CDR2 FYNNEI. The CDR3 loop spans 15 amino acids. The trim removed 5 bases at V and 5 bases at J, leaving 5 bases unmatched. In DNA, the CDR3 is TGTGCCAGCAGTTCCGGACTAGCGGGATTAGATACGCAGTATTTT. As protein: CASSSGLAGLDTQYF.

This clonotype showed up just a few times. The chain combines TRBV30 with TRBJ2-1, with D possibly matching TRBD1 (5 bases). CDR1 GTSNPN and CDR2 SVGIG come from the germline V gene (reference sequence). The CDR3 is 10 residues long. The chain's CDR3 is CATGYNEQFF. CDR3 nucleotides: TGTGCAACAGGTTACAATGAGCAGTTCTTC.

This clonotype has ten or more counts. The chain joins TRBV11-2 to TRBJ1-4; 9 bases align to TRBD1. This CDR3 contains 15 residues. Germline CDR1 SGHAT, CDR2 FQNNGV. The V gene end was trimmed by 3 bases and the J gene end by 8 bases; junction bases not matched to a gene: 7. CDR3 DNA sequence: TGTGCCAGCAGCTTCGACACAGGGGGCGTAGAAAAACTGTTTTTT. As protein: CASSFDTGGVEKLFF.

This chain links TRBV7-9 with TRBJ2-7, with D perhaps being TRBD1 or TRBD2 (6 bases each). Germline CDR1 SEHNR, CDR2 FQNEAQ (reference sequence). The germline V and J ends were trimmed by 6 bases and 1 base, with 13 bases remaining between them. The CDR3 sequence is 14 residues long. The chain's CDR3 is CASSYVGGSYEQYF. The CDR3 DNA reads TGTGCCAGCAGTTACGTAGGGGGGTCCTACGAGCAGTACTTC.

In this sample, this clonotype turned up a few times. This chain joins TRBV30 and TRBJ2-6, with D possibly being TRBD1 (5 bases). Trimming cost V 2 bases and J 3 bases, with 14 bases left between them. The CDR3 totals 16 residues. Germline CDR1 is GTSNPN and CDR2 is SVGIG (reference sequence). In nucleotides, the CDR3 is TGTGCCTGGAGTCTCGCAGGGAAAGTTGGGGCCAACGTCCTGACTTTC. Encoded protein: CAWSLAGKVGANVLTF.

The sample holds many counts of this clonotype. This rearrangement joins TRBV28 to TRBJ2-3, with 9 bases aligning to TRBD2. Per the germline V gene, CDR1 is MDHEN and CDR2 is SYDVKM. The CDR3 runs to 16 residues. With 1 base clipped from V and 6 bases from J, the junction kept 8 bases outside the gene matches. CDR3 in DNA: TGTGCCAGCAGTTTATTATTACTAGCGGGCTCGGATACGCAGTATTTT. It encodes CASSLLLLAGSDTQYF.

This clonotype was found once. The V and J genes are TRBV10-2 and TRBJ2-3, with a weak D call TRBD2 (5 bases). This CDR3 has 15 residues. The ends were cut back, 6 bases at V and 0 bases at J, with 13 bases in the middle. The germline V gene has CDR1 WSHSY and CDR2 SAAADI. The CDR3 region has the DNA TGCGCCAGCAGATCGACTCGCGGGAGCACAGATACGCAGTATTTT. Amino acid sequence: CASRSTRGSTDTQYF.